Listed here are 20 T cell receptor beta chains from one sample, sequenced in a study of blood T cell repertoires in COVID-19. The assay was immunoSEQ multiplex PCR, and TCRdb's table has in-frame clones only and misses some. Among 49,000 or so clones, 80% to 90% were seen once, and the ten largest hold about a third. Sequenced: peripheral blood. These receptors were collected from a woman older than 75 with COVID-19, enrolled during active disease.

The chain uses TRBV23-1 and TRBJ1-2; D remains ambiguous. TRBV23-1 is an ORF, with its function uncertain. The CDR3 covers 15 residues. Trimming removed 6 bases from V and 0 bases from J, with 14 bases in between. The CDR3 DNA reads as TGCGCCAGCAGCACCCTCCAAGACACTAACTATGGCTACACCTTC. It specifies CASSTLQDTNYGYTF.

J is TRBJ1-1 and V is TRBV5-1; 7 positions match TRBD1. Per germline, CDR1 SGHRS and CDR2 YFSETQ. The CDR3 is 14 residues long. V lost 8 bases and J lost 3; bases outside the gene matches: 10. The DNA for the CDR3 is TGCGCCAGTACCGATAGGGGGCCGGACACTGAAGCTTTCTTT. This encodes CASTDRGPDTEAFF.

The rearrangement links TRBV18 to TRBJ2-1; 7 bases are shared with TRBD2. The CDR3 is made up of 14 amino acids. Germline CDR1 and CDR2: KGHSH and LQKENI. V lost 4 bases to trimming and J lost 7 bases; unmatched junction nucleotides: 7. In nucleotides, the CDR3 is TGTGCCAGCTCACAAGCGGGAAAGATGAATGAGCAGTTCTTC. Translated: CASSQAGKMNEQFF.

The CDR3 sequence: CASSSPQGRGTNTGELFF. As DNA, the CDR3 is TGCGCCAGCAGCTCGCCTCAGGGCAGGGGGACGAACACCGGGGAGCTGTTTTTT. The gene calls are TRBV5-1 and TRBJ2-2; 7 positions agree with TRBD1. CDR1 and CDR2 from the germline V gene are SGHRS and YFSETQ. The V and J ends lost 3 bases and 0 bases, in that order; junction bases with no gene match: 11. This CDR3 has 18 residues.

The V and J genes are TRBV5-1 and TRBJ2-2; TRBD2 matches 10 bases. CDR1 and CDR2 (germline): SGHRS, YFSETQ. The CDR3 is 17 amino acids. Trimming took 1 base from V and 6 from J; bases not matched to a gene: 9. CDR3 DNA sequence: TGCGCCAGCAGCTTGACAACCCGGACTAGCGGAGCCGGGGAGCTGTTTTTT. As protein: CASSLTTRTSGAGELFF.

This rearrangement joins TRBV19 to TRBJ2-7; TRBD2 matches at 7 bases. This CDR3 spans 14 amino acids. Trimming at V came to 2 bases and at J to 3 bases, leaving 4 bases not matched to a gene. CDR1 and CDR2 from the germline V gene are LNHDA and SQIVND (reference sequence). The DNA for the CDR3 is TGTGCCAGTAGTATATCGGGGGACTACTACGAGCAGTACTTC. As protein: CASSISGDYYEQYF. The full variable domain, with the rest looked up from reference TRBV19 and TRBJ2-7, is DGGITQSPKYLFRKEGQNVTLSCEQNLNHDAMYWYRQDPGQGLRLIYYSQIVNDFQKGDIAEGYSVSREKKESFPLTVTSAQKNPTAFYLCASSISGDYYEQYFGPGTRLTVT.

CDR3 in amino acids: CASSLYSSGGAGNTQYF. The CDR3 nucleotides are TGTGCCAGCAGTTTATATTCTAGCGGGGGGGCGGGGAATACGCAGTATTTT. The rearrangement links TRBV27 to TRBJ2-3; 12 nucleotides match TRBD2. V lost 1 base to trimming and J lost 7 bases; unmatched junction nucleotides: 9. The CDR3 length is 17 residues. CDR1 is MNHEY, CDR2 SMNVEV, per germline (reference sequence).

This clone was found once. The chain couples TRBV7-2 to TRBJ1-5; D may be TRBD1 (5 bases). Looked up from germline, CDR1 is SGHTA and CDR2 is FQGNSA. Trimming pared 5 bases from V and 5 bases from J, leaving 10 bases between. The CDR3 sequence is 13 residues long. The CDR3 DNA reads TGTGCCAGCAGCATATCCAGGGATCAGCCCCAGCATTTT. This gives the protein CASSISRDQPQHF.

The chain recombines TRBV19 with TRBJ1-2; tentative D call: TRBD1 (6 bases). CDR1 and CDR2 from the germline V gene are LNHDA and SQIVND (reference sequence). With 6 bases removed from V and 6 bases from J, the gap between germline ends came to 17 bases. CDR3 size: 14 residues. CDR3 in DNA: TGTGCCAGTAGCTACGGAGGACAGTTGGATGGCTACACCTTC. This sequence encodes CASSYGGQLDGYTF.

This chain joins TRBV5-6 and TRBJ1-3, with D possibly matching TRBD1 (5 bases). The CDR3 is 16 amino acids. Trimming pared 4 bases from V and 0 bases from J, leaving 14 bases between. CDR1 is SGHDT, CDR2 YYEEEE, per germline. The CDR3 loop is CASSTSTGRSGNTIYF. The CDR3 DNA reads as TGTGCCAGCAGCACTTCAACAGGCCGCTCTGGAAACACCATATATTTT. Drawing the rest from reference TRBV5-6 and TRBJ1-3, the complete variable domain is DAGVTQSPTHLIKTRGQQVTLRCSPKSGHDTVSWYQQALGQGPQFIFQYYEEEERQRGNFPDRFSGHQFPNYSSELNVNALLLGDSALYLCASSTSTGRSGNTIYFGEGSWLTVV.

This rearrangement joins TRBV2 to TRBJ2-1; TRBD2 aligns across 8 bases. The V and J ends lost 5 bases and 5 bases, in that order; junction bases with no gene match: 14. The CDR3 is 17 amino acids. Germline CDR1 SNHLY, CDR2 FYNNEI. CDR3 DNA: TGTGCCAGCAGTTACCCGGGGTGGACTAGCAGTGACAATGAGCAGTTCTTC. It translates to CASSYPGWTSSDNEQFF.

This clone has more than one count but fewer than ten. This rearrangement joins TRBV5-5 to TRBJ2-2; 7 bases line up with TRBD2. The germline CDR1 and CDR2 sequences are SGHKS and YYEKEE (reference sequence). The CDR3 length is 16 residues. The V and J ends lost 5 bases and 1 base, in that order; junction bases with no gene match: 8. In DNA, the CDR3 is TGTGCCAGCAGTATTATCGGGGGGAAGAACACCGGGGAGCTGTTTTTT. Encoded protein: CASSIIGGKNTGELFF.

The chain links TRBV15 to TRBJ1-5; tentative D call: TRBD1 (6 bases). CDR1 LNHNV and CDR2 YYDKDF come from the germline V gene (reference sequence). Trimming pared 1 base from V and 6 bases from J, leaving 10 bases between. The CDR3 is made up of 14 amino acids. The CDR3 loop is CATSRGGGAQPQHF. The CDR3 DNA is TGTGCCACCAGCAGAGGAGGGGGGGCTCAGCCCCAGCATTTT.

The rearrangement links TRBV6-5 to TRBJ1-4; 8 bases agree with TRBD1. The CDR3 length is 15 residues. With 5 bases clipped from V and 6 bases from J, the junction kept 8 bases outside the gene matches. Germline V lookup: CDR1 MNHEY, CDR2 SVGAGI. Here the CDR3 reads CASSPTRGRHEKLFF. DNA of the CDR3: TGTGCCAGCAGTCCGACCAGGGGGCGGCATGAAAAACTGTTTTTT.

This clone showed up just once. This chain uses TRBV5-1 with TRBJ2-2; possibly TRBD2 for D (7 bases). Trimming took off 2 bases at V and 8 bases at J, with 10 bases between the two ends. Germline V gene sequence: CDR1 SGHRS, CDR2 YFSETQ. This CDR3 contains 13 residues. CDR3 protein: CASSLRGAGELFF. The CDR3 nucleotides are TGCGCCAGCAGCTTACGGGGGGCGGGGGAGCTGTTTTTT.

The chain links TRBV12-5 to TRBJ1-1; 8 positions match TRBD1. Germline trimming cut 5 bases from V and 5 bases from J; bases unmatched to any gene: 4. The V gene's germline CDR1 is LGHNT and CDR2 FRNRAP. The CDR3 loop spans 13 amino acids. The CDR3 loop reads CASGHRGGTEAFF. The CDR3 DNA follows: TGTGCTAGTGGTCACAGGGGGGGAACTGAAGCTTTCTTT.

This clone was counted only a few times. The chain employs TRBV19 and TRBJ1-3, with D possibly TRBD1 on 6 matching bases. This CDR3 has 15 residues. Trimming left V 5 bases short and J 0 bases short, with 11 bases between. Germline values: CDR1 LNHDA, CDR2 SQIVND (reference sequence). CDR3 nucleotide sequence: TGTGCCAGTAGTGACAGGTTGAGCTCTGGAAACACCATATATTTT. Translation: CASSDRLSSGNTIYF. The entire variable domain, with the rest obtained from reference TRBV19 and TRBJ1-3, is as follows: DGGITQSPKYLFRKEGQNVTLSCEQNLNHDAMYWYRQDPGQGLRLIYYSQIVNDFQKGDIAEGYSVSREKKESFPLTVTSAQKNPTAFYLCASSDRLSSGNTIYFGEGSWLTVV.

The table lists this clone with a count of one. J is TRBJ1-4 and V is TRBV5-1, with TRBD1 matching 11 bases. The V and J ends lost 4 bases and 5 bases, in that order; junction bases with no gene match: 7. The CDR3 is 16 residues long. Germline V gives CDR1 SGHRS, CDR2 YFSETQ. CDR3 loop: CASSDPGTGGNEKLFF. The CDR3 DNA sequence: TGCGCCAGCAGCGATCCCGGGACAGGGGGGAATGAAAAACTGTTTTTT.

V gene TRBV6-1 combines with J gene TRBJ2-7; tentatively, D is TRBD1 (6 bases). Germline V gene data show CDR1 as MNHNS and CDR2 as SASEGT. V lost 1 base, J lost 7 bases, and 17 bases lay in between. The CDR3 has 15 amino acids. The CDR3 DNA reads as TGTGCCAGCAGTGAAGGGGGGCTTAAAATCTGGGAGCAGTACTTC. Its protein product is CASSEGGLKIWEQYF.

This clone was counted only a few times. The genes are TRBV7-2 and TRBJ1-2; TRBD1 is a possible D gene (6 bases). The germline V and J ends were trimmed by 6 bases and 4 bases, with 15 bases remaining between them. The length of the CDR3 is 14 residues. Germline CDR1 reads SGHTA; CDR2 reads FQGNSA. The CDR3 reads CASSSRTVPYGYTF. CDR3 in DNA: TGTGCCAGCAGTTCTAGGACAGTCCCCTATGGCTACACCTTC.